Listed below are T cell receptor beta chains from one sample, sequenced in a study of T cell responses to AZD1222 COVID-19 vaccine. Data came from immunoSEQ multiplex PCR; TCRdb stores just in-frame clones and leaves some out. The sample contains 140,000 to 150,000 clones, approximately 89% of which appear only once. The input for sequencing was peripheral blood, taken 28 days after the second AZD1222 dose. The receptors shown here come from an adult who received the AZD1222 COVID-19 vaccine. Both conserved end residues are part of each CDR3. Fields, in order: clone size, D gene, J gene, V gene, CDR3 DNA, CDR3 protein. The D gene is left open where the match is weak. Size tells how often a clone was seen (once, few, many) or the class of an expanded clone, and some rows leave it out.

>NA|TRBD2|TRBJ2-3|TRBV19
TGTGCCAGTAGTACCCGGACTAGCCGGGATACGCAGTATTTT
CASSTRTSRDTQYF
>NA|NA|TRBJ2-1|TRBV4-1
TGCGCCAGCAGCCCCGCCAAGGGGCAGAAGCTATACAATGAGCAGTTCTTC
CASSPAKGQKLYNEQFF
>NA|NA|TRBJ1-5|TRBV7-2
TGTGCCAGCAGCTTAGCGGGTGGGGGGCCTCAGCCCCAGCATTTT
CASSLAGGGPQPQHF
>NA|TRBD1|TRBJ1-1|TRBV27
TGTGCCAGCAGTTTAGGACAGGGGAACACTGAAGCTTTCTTT
CASSLGQGNTEAFF
>once|NA|TRBJ2-7|TRBV4-3
TGCGCCAGCAGCCAAGAGCGAGCCACCCCCAGGCAGCAGTACTTC
CASSQERATPRQQYF
>NA|NA|TRBJ1-6|TRBV25-1
TGTGCCAGCAGTGACGGGGACGGTTGGTCACCCCTCCACTTT
CASSDGDGWSPLHF
>NA|NA|TRBJ2-5|TRBV7-2
TGTGCCAGCAGCCACCAGGACAAGCAGACCCAGTACTTC
CASSHQDKQTQYF
>NA|NA|TRBJ2-7|TRBV7-8
TGTGCCAGCACTACGGGACGGGTCGGGCCCTACGAGCAGTACTTC
CASTTGRVGPYEQYF
>NA|NA|TRBJ1-3|TRBV5-1
TGCGCCAGCAGCGAATCAGAGGGAAACACCATATATTTT
CASSESEGNTIYF
>NA|NA|TRBJ2-1|TRBV4-2
TGTGCCAGCAGCCAAGAGACGAGCGCGGGATACTACAATGAGCAGTTCTTC
CASSQETSAGYYNEQFF
>NA|NA|TRBJ1-1|TRBV9
TGTGCCAGCAGCGTAGCTGGGATGAACACTGAAGCTTTCTTT
CASSVAGMNTEAFF
>few|NA|TRBJ2-1|TRBV19
TGTGCCAGTAGTATGAGTCTCCTCGATGAGCAGTTCTTC
CASSMSLLDEQFF
>NA|NA|TRBJ2-1|TRBV3-1/TRBV3-2
TGTGCCAGCAGCCTTACTCGGGGGACTGAGCAGTTCTTC
CASSLTRGTEQFF
>NA|NA|TRBJ2-1|TRBV19
TGTGCCAGTTCATGGGGGGTAGGCAATGAGCAGTTCTTC
CASSWGVGNEQFF
>NA|NA|TRBJ2-7|TRBV5-3
TGTGCCAGAAGAATGGAGGTTATCGAGCAGTACTTC
CARRMEVIEQYF
>NA|NA|TRBJ1-5|TRBV6-6
TGTGCCAGCAGTTACTGGACAGTCGGTCAGCCCCAGCATTTT
CASSYWTVGQPQHF
>NA|NA|TRBJ1-1|TRBV21-1
TGTGCCAGCAACCGAGGACAGGGCCTGGTAGGGGGCCCGATGGGAAGTGGAGCTTTCTTT
CASNRGQGLVGGPMGSGAFF
>NA|NA|TRBJ1-5|TRBV6-5
TGTGCCAGCAGTTACCGCGAAGGCAGCAATCAGCCCCAGCATTTT
CASSYREGSNQPQHF
>once|NA|TRBJ2-5|TRBV7-2
TGTGCCAGCAGCAGGGGGGGGACCCAGTACTTC
CASSRGGTQYF
>NA|TRBD1|TRBJ1-2|TRBV11-2
TGTGCCAGCAGTTTAAGACAGGGCTATGGCTACACCTTC
CASSLRQGYGYTF
>NA|NA|TRBJ2-1|TRBV19
TGTGCCAGTAGTACGGCGGGATCTAGCTCCTACAATGAGCAGTTCTTC
CASSTAGSSSYNEQFF
>NA|NA|TRBJ1-1|TRBV7-2
TGTGCCAGCAGCTGGGACGAAAGGTCTGAAGCTTTCTTT
CASSWDERSEAFF
>NA|TRBD1|TRBJ1-1|TRBV13
TGTGCCAGCAGCAACCGGGACAGGGTCGAAGCTTTCTTT
CASSNRDRVEAFF
>once|NA|TRBJ1-4|TRBV19
TGTGCCAGTAGTATATGGGGGATTGCAACTAATGAAAAACTGTTTTTT
CASSIWGIATNEKLFF
>NA|NA|TRBJ1-5|TRBV5-8
TGTGCCAGCAGCTTGGGAACGGTCAACAATCAGCCCCAGCATTTT
CASSLGTVNNQPQHF
>NA|NA|TRBJ2-7|TRBV7-2
TGTGCCAGCAGCTCCGCAGGGGTGGTATACGAGCAGTACTTC
CASSSAGVVYEQYF
>NA|NA|TRBJ2-7|TRBV2
TGTGCCAGCAGCCCCGTGGGGGGTTACGAGCAGTACTTC
CASSPVGGYEQYF
>NA|NA|TRBJ2-3|TRBV3-1/TRBV3-2
TGTGCCAGCAGCCACTCTACGGACCTCACAGATACGCAGTATTTT
CASSHSTDLTDTQYF
>NA|NA|TRBJ2-1|TRBV27
TGTGCCAGCACCCCCCGCTCCTACAATGAGCAGTTCTTC
CASTPRSYNEQFF
>few|NA|TRBJ1-4|TRBV2
TGTGCCAGCAGTGAGTCGCTCGATGAAAAACTGTTTTTT
CASSESLDEKLFF
>NA|TRBD1|TRBJ1-4|TRBV3-1/TRBV3-2
TGTGCCAGCAGCCTAAATCCGACAGGGGTCAATGAAAAACTGTTTTTT
CASSLNPTGVNEKLFF
>NA|TRBD2|TRBJ2-3|TRBV2
TGTGCCAGCAGGGTTGGCGGGAGCCCTTCAGATACGCAGTATTTT
CASRVGGSPSDTQYF
>few|NA|TRBJ1-1|TRBV6-5
TGTGCCAGCAGTTATATCGATCAGGGCTTGAACACTGAAGCTTTCTTT
CASSYIDQGLNTEAFF
>NA|NA|TRBJ1-6|TRBV7-9
TGTGCCAGCAGCCCCGACGGCGTCTATAATTCACCCCTCCACTTT
CASSPDGVYNSPLHF